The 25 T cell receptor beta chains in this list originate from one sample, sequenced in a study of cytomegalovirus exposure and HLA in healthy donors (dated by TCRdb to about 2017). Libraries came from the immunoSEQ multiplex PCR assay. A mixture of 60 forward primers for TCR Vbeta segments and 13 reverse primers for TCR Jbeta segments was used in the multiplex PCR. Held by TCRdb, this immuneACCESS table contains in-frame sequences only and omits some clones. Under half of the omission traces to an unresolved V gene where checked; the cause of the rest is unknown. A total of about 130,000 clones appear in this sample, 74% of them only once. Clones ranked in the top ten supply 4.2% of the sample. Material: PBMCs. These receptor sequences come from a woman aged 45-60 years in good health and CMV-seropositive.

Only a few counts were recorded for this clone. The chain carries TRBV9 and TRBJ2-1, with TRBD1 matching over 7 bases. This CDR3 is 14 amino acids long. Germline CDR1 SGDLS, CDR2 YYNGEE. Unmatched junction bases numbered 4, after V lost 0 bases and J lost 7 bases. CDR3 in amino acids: CASSVGTGKNEQFF. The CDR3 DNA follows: TGTGCCAGCAGCGTAGGGACAGGCAAGAATGAGCAGTTCTTC.

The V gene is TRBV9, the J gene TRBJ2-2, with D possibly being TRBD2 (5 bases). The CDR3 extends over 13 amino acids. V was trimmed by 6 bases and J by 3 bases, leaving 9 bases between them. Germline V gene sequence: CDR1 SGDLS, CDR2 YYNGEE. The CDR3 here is CASKAGDTGELFF. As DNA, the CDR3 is TGTGCCAGCAAGGCGGGTGACACCGGGGAGCTGTTTTTT.

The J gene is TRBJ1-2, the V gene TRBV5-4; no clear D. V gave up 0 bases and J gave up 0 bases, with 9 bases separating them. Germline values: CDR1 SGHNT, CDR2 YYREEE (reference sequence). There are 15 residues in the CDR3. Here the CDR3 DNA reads TGTGCCAGCAGCTTGGGCGGGAATTCTAACTATGGCTACACCTTC. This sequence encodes CASSLGGNSNYGYTF.

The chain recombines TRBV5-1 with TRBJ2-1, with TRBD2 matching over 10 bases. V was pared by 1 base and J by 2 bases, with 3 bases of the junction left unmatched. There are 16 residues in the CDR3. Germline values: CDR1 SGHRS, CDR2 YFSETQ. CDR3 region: CASSLTLAGAYNEQFF. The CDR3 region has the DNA TGCGCCAGCAGCTTGACGCTAGCGGGAGCCTACAATGAGCAGTTCTTC.

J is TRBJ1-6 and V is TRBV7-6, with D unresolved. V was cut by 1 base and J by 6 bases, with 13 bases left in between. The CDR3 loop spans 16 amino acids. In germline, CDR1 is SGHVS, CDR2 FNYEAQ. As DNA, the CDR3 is TGTGCCAGCAGCTTAGATGCACAATTCCTTAATTCACCCCTCCACTTT. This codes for CASSLDAQFLNSPLHF. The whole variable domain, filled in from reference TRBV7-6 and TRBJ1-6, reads GAGVSQSPRYKVTKRGQDVALRCDPISGHVSLYWYRQALGQGPEFLTYFNYEAQQDKSGLPNDRFSAERPEGSISTLTIQRTEQRDSAMYRCASSLDAQFLNSPLHFGNGTRLTVT.

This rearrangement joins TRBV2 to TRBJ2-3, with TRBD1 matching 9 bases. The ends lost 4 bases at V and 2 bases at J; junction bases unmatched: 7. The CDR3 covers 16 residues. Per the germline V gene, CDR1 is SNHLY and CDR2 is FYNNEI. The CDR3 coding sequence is TGTGCCAGCAGTGTAACGGGACAGGGAATCACAGATACGCAGTATTTT. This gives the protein CASSVTGQGITDTQYF.

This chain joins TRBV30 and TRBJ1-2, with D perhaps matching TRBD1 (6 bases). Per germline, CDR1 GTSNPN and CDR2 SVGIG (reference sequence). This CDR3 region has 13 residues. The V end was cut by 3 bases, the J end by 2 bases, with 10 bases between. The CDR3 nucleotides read TGTGCCTGGAGCGGGACACAGAACTATGGCTACACCTTC. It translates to CAWSGTQNYGYTF.

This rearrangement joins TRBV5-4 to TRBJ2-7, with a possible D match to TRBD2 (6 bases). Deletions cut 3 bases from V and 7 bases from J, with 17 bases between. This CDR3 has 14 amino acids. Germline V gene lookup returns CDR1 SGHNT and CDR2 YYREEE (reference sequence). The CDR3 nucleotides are TGTGCCAGCAGCTCAGCCGGGGGAGAAATAGAGCAGTACTTC. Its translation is CASSSAGGEIEQYF.

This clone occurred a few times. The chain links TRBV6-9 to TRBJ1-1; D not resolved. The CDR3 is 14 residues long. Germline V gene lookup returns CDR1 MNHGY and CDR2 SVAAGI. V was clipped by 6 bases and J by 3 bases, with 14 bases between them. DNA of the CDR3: TGTGCCAGCAGCCTCGACGGGGAACACACTGAAGCTTTCTTT. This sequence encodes CASSLDGEHTEAFF.

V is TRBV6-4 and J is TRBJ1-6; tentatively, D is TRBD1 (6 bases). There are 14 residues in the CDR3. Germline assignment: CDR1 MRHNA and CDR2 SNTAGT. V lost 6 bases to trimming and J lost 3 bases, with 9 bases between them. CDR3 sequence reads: CASSLQGYNSPLHF. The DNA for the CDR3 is TGTGCCAGCAGCTTACAGGGCTATAATTCACCCCTCCACTTT.

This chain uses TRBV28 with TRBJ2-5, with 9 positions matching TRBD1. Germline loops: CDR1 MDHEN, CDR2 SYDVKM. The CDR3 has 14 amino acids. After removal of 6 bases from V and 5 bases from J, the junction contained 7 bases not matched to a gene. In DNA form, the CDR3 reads TGTGCCAGCAGCGGCAGGGACAGGGATGAGACCCAGTACTTC. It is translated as CASSGRDRDETQYF.

This CDR3 reads CASSFGYGTGELFF. The CDR3 coding sequence is TGTGCCAGCAGCTTCGGGTACGGCACCGGGGAGCTGTTTTTT. The genes are TRBV28 and TRBJ2-2; D not resolved. The CDR3 consists of 14 residues. CDR1 and CDR2 from the germline V gene are MDHEN and SYDVKM. Trimming cost V 6 bases and J 4 bases, with 12 bases left between them.

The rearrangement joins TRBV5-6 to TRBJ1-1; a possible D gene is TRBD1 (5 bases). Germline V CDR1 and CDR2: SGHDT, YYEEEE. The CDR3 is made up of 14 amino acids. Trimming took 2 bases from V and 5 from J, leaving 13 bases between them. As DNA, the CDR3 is TGTGCCAGCAGCTTACCTACAGGTCCTACTGAAGCTTTCTTT. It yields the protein CASSLPTGPTEAFF.

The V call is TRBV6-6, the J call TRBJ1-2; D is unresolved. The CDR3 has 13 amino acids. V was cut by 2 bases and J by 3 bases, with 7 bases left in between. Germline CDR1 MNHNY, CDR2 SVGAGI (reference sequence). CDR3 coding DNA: TGTGCCAGCAGTTACGGTTTAGACTATGGCTACACCTTC. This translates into CASSYGLDYGYTF.

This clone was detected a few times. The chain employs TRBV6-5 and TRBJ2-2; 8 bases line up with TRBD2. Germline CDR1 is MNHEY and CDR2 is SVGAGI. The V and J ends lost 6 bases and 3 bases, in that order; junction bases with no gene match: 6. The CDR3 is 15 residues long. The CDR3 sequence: CASRRGLDDTGELFF. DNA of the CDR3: TGTGCCAGCAGGAGGGGACTAGACGACACCGGGGAGCTGTTTTTT.

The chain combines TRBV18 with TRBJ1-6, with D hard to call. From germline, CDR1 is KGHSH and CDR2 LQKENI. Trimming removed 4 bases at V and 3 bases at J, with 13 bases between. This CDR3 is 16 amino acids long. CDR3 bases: TGTGCCAGCTCACTACTAAAACAAGTCTATAATTCACCCCTCCACTTT. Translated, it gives CASSLLKQVYNSPLHF.

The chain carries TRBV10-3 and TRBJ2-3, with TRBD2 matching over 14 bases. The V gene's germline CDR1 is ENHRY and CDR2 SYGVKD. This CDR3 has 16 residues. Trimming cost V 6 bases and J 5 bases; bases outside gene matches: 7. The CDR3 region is CAISQTSGGAGDTQYF. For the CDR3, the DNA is TGTGCCATCAGCCAGACTAGCGGGGGGGCAGGAGATACGCAGTATTTT.

The CDR3 DNA sequence: TGTGCCAGCAGCCTCCAAGGGGGTAACACCGGGGAGCTGTTTTTT. Encoded protein: CASSLQGGNTGELFF. The chain uses TRBV7-2 and TRBJ2-2; D might be TRBD1 (6 bases). V was pared by 5 bases and J by 2 bases, with 12 bases between. Germline CDR1 and CDR2: SGHTA and FQGNSA. This CDR3 spans 15 amino acids.

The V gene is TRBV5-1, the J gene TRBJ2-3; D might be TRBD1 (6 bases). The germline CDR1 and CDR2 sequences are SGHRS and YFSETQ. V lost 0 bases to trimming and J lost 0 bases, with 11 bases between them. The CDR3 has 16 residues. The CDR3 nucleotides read TGCGCCAGCAGCTTGGCCGGGGACACTAGCACAGATACGCAGTATTTT. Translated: CASSLAGDTSTDTQYF.

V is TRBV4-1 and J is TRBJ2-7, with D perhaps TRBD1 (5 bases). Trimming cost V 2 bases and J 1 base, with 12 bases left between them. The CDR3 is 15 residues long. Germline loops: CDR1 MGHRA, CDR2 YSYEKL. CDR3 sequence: CASSQPVRGSYEQYF. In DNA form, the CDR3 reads TGCGCCAGCAGCCAACCCGTTAGGGGTTCCTACGAGCAGTACTTC.

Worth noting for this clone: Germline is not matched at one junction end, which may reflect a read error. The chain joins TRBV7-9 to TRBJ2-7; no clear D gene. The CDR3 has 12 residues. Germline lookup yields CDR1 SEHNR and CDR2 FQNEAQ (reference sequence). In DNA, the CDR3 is TGTTCCAGCAGCTCTTGTCCCTACGAGCAGTACTTC. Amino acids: CSSSSCPYEQYF.

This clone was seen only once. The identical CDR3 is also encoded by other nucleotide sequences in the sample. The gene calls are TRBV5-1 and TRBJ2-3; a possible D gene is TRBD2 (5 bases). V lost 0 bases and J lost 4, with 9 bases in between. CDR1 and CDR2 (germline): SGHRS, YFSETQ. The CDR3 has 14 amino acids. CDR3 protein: CASSLALGADTQYF. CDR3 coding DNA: TGCGCCAGCAGCTTGGCACTAGGCGCAGATACGCAGTATTTT.

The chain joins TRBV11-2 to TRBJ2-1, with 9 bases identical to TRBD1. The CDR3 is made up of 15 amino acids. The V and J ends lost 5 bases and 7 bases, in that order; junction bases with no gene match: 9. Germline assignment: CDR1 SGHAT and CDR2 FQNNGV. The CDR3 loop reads CASSPGQGNKNEQFF. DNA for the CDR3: TGTGCCAGCAGCCCCGGACAGGGGAATAAGAATGAGCAGTTCTTC.

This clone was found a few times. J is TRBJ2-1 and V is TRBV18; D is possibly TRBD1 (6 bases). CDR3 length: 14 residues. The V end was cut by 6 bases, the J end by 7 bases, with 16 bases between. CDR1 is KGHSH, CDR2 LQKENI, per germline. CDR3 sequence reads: CASSPPTGLNEQFF. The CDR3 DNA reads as TGTGCCAGCTCTCCCCCCACAGGGCTAAATGAGCAGTTCTTC. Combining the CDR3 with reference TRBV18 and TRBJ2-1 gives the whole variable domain NAGVMQNPRHLVRRRGQEARLRCSPMKGHSHVYWYRQLPEEGLKFMVYLQKENIIDESGMPKERFSAEFPKEGPSILRIQQVVRGDSAAYFCASSPPTGLNEQFFGPGTRLTVL.

As DNA, the CDR3 is TGTGCCAGCAGCTTAGCAAGACAGGGCAATGAGCAGTTCTTC. Translating it yields CASSLARQGNEQFF. This chain links TRBV7-2 with TRBJ2-1; 7 nucleotides line up with TRBD1. Germline V gives CDR1 SGHTA, CDR2 FQGNSA. Unmatched junction bases numbered 2, after V lost 0 bases and J lost 6 bases. This CDR3 contains 14 residues.